The 25 T cell receptor beta chains listed next were all sequenced from one sample in a study of Graves' ophthalmopathy and Graves' hyperthyroidism. Amplification of the TCR beta CDR3 regions used RNA transcripts (as template). An initial RT-PCR round employing HTBI primers preceded a second-round multiplex PCR. MiXCR was run by TCRdb on the multiplex PCR reads, yielding one entry per CDR3 protein. This sample has about 480,000 distinct CDR3 sequences, with over 13% found just once. Sequencing was carried out using blood. These receptor sequences come from a woman aged 25-40 years with Graves' ophthalmopathy.

In this sample, this clonotype turned up many times. This CDR3 reads CAWSVPGTGVTETQYF. The CDR3 DNA is TGTGCCTGGAGTGTACCCGGGACAGGGGTCACGGAGACCCAGTACTTC. The chain links TRBV30 to TRBJ2-5; 10 bases line up with TRBD1. V trimming: 0 bases; J trimming: 5 bases; junction bases outside the gene matches: 9. This CDR3 has 16 amino acids. CDR1 and CDR2 (germline): GTSNPN, SVGIG (reference sequence).

At least ten counts were recorded for this clonotype. The chain is built from TRBV27 and TRBJ2-7; D could derive from TRBD1 or TRBD2 (6 bases each). The CDR3 covers 16 residues. Trimming took 0 bases from V and 0 from J, leaving 12 bases between them. Germline CDR1 and CDR2: MNHEY and SMNVEV (reference sequence). The CDR3 here is CASSLSYGGGSYEQYF. CDR3 in DNA: TGTGCCAGCAGTTTATCATACGGGGGCGGCTCCTACGAGCAGTACTTC.

J is TRBJ1-2 and V is TRBV11-2, with TRBD1 identical over 8 bases. This CDR3 is built from 16 residues. CDR1 is SGHAT, CDR2 FQNNGV, per germline. V trimming: 1 base; J trimming: 2 bases; junction bases outside the gene matches: 6. For the CDR3, the DNA is TGTGCCAGCAGCTTAGGAGGGACAGGCCCGAACTATGGCTACACCTTC. Protein: CASSLGGTGPNYGYTF.

The sample holds one count of this clonotype. V is TRBV5-1 and J is TRBJ1-1; D may be TRBD1 (6 bases). The CDR3 runs 13 residues. From germline, CDR1 is SGHRS and CDR2 YFSETQ. Trimming shortened V by 3 bases and J by 6 bases, and 12 bases separated the two germline ends. CDR3 bases: TGCGCCAGCAGCTCGTCGGGGGCCCCTGAAGCTTTCTTT. It specifies CASSSSGAPEAFF.

The CDR3: CASSPLQGAEEQYF. CDR3 sequence (DNA): TGTGCCAGCAGTCCTCTACAGGGGGCGGAGGAGCAGTACTTC. The chain joins TRBV27 to TRBJ2-7, with 9 positions matching TRBD1. Germline V lookup: CDR1 MNHEY, CDR2 SMNVEV (reference sequence). This CDR3 has 14 amino acids. Germline trimming cut 5 bases from V and 7 bases from J; bases unmatched to any gene: 9.

This clonotype was counted only a few times. The chain carries TRBV11-3 and TRBJ2-5; 7 bases map to TRBD1. Per germline, CDR1 SGHNT and CDR2 YENEEA. The J segment lost 5 bases and the V segment lost 3 bases, leaving 3 bases of the junction unmatched. The CDR3 sequence is 13 residues long. CDR3 region: CASSLDRMETQYF. The CDR3 region has the DNA TGTGCCAGCAGCTTGGACAGGATGGAGACCCAGTACTTC.

This clonotype was recorded at least ten times. The V and J genes are TRBV11-2 and TRBJ2-2; maybe TRBD2 (7 bases). CDR3 length: 17 amino acids. Trimming removed 4 bases at V and 3 bases at J, with 18 bases between. Germline CDR1 SGHAT, CDR2 FQNNGV. The DNA for the CDR3 is TGTGCCAGCAGCTCCGGCCGGGGGGCGAAGGACACCGGGGAGCTGTTTTTT. Residues: CASSSGRGAKDTGELFF.

The chain is built from TRBV19 and TRBJ2-7; 7 bases map to TRBD2. The ends lost 5 bases at V and 5 bases at J; junction bases unmatched: 9. CDR1 is LNHDA and CDR2 is SQIVND in the germline V gene (reference sequence). The CDR3 has 14 amino acids. CDR3 bases: TGTGCCAGTAGTGCCGGACTAGATGAGAACGAGCAGTACTTC. Protein sequence: CASSAGLDENEQYF. The variable domain in full, with the rest retrieved from reference TRBV19 and TRBJ2-7, is DGGITQSPKYLFRKEGQNVTLSCEQNLNHDAMYWYRQDPGQGLRLIYYSQIVNDFQKGDIAEGYSVSREKKESFPLTVTSAQKNPTAFYLCASSAGLDENEQYFGPGTRLTVT.

This clonotype was detected many times. This rearrangement joins TRBV12-3 or TRBV12-4 to TRBJ2-7; a possible D gene is TRBD1 (5 bases). V lost 3 bases to trimming and J lost 3 bases, with 12 bases between them. The CDR3 length is 14 residues. Here the CDR3 DNA reads TGTGCCAGCAGTTTGGTGGACAACCTCTACGAGCAGTACTTC. Translated: CASSLVDNLYEQYF.

The table lists this clonotype with many counts. The rearrangement links TRBV28 to TRBJ1-2; the D is unclear. This CDR3 has 14 residues. V lost 5 bases and J lost 5, with 15 bases in between. Germline CDR1 is MDHEN and CDR2 is SYDVKM. The CDR3 DNA is TGTGCCAGCAGTCCCCCCCCGGGATATTATGGCTACACCTTC. As protein: CASSPPPGYYGYTF.

The V call is TRBV2, the J call TRBJ2-5; 10 bases are shared with TRBD2. This CDR3 is 15 amino acids long. V trimming: 8 bases; J trimming: 5 bases; junction bases outside the gene matches: 11. Germline V gene data show CDR1 as SNHLY and CDR2 as FYNNEI. CDR3 DNA: TGTGCCAGCCCCGTCCTAGCGGGAGATCTGGAGACCCAGTACTTC. This translates into CASPVLAGDLETQYF.

The CDR3 loop reads CASSPGSLRATQYF. For the CDR3, the DNA is TGTGCCAGCAGCCCCGGTTCCCTCAGGGCTACGCAGTATTTT. The chain links TRBV7-2 to TRBJ2-3, with TRBD1 as a possible D gene (5 bases). The CDR3 contains 14 residues. V lost 5 bases and J 8 bases, leaving 17 bases between the germline ends. Germline assignment: CDR1 SGHTA and CDR2 FQGNSA.

This clonotype was counted ten times or more. CDR3 sequence reads: CASSLGPGPQHF. Here the CDR3 DNA reads TGTGCCAGCAGTTTGGGCCCTGGTCCCCAGCATTTT. J is TRBJ1-5 and V is TRBV12-3 or TRBV12-4, with D unclear. V gave up 3 bases and J gave up 10 bases, with 10 bases separating them. The CDR3 runs 12 residues.

Ten or more counts support this clonotype. In DNA form, the CDR3 reads TGTGCCAGCTCACCACCGTGGCAGGGAAGCTCCTATAATTCACCCCTCCACTTT. Encoded protein: CASSPPWQGSSYNSPLHF. This chain joins TRBV18 and TRBJ1-6, with a tentative D call TRBD1 (5 bases). Per germline, CDR1 KGHSH and CDR2 LQKENI. The CDR3 spans 18 residues. V was pared by 0 bases and J by 0 bases, with 12 bases between.

This clonotype was counted at least ten times. The genes are TRBV20-1 and TRBJ2-7; 7 bases align to TRBD1. This CDR3 comprises 15 residues. Losses at the gene ends were 0 bases for V and 5 bases for J; bases not matched to a gene: 10. CDR1 DFQATT and CDR2 SNEGSKA come from the germline V gene (reference sequence). This CDR3 reads CSAREVAGGVHEQYF. The CDR3 DNA reads TGCAGTGCTAGAGAGGTGGCAGGGGGTGTCCACGAGCAGTACTTC.

The chain links TRBV5-1 to TRBJ2-2, with D perhaps assigned TRBD1 or TRBD2 (6 bases each). Germline CDR1 and CDR2: SGHRS and YFSETQ. CDR3 length equals 16 residues. Trimming left V 5 bases short and J 14 bases short, with 28 bases between. The CDR3 region is CASSDGGLAFSGDLFF. CDR3 bases: TGCGCCAGCAGTGACGGGGGCTTAGCTTTCTCCGGAGATCTGTTTTTT.

The chain joins TRBV6-5 to TRBJ1-5; no definite D call. Trimming removed 0 bases from V and 6 bases from J, with 12 bases in between. The germline CDR1 and CDR2 sequences are MNHEY and SVGAGI. This CDR3 region has 15 residues. In nucleotides, the CDR3 is TGTGCCAGCAGTTACTCGATCGGCGCGGGTCAGCCCCAGCATTTT. Its translation: CASSYSIGAGQPQHF.

In its sample, this clonotype was seen many times. The gene calls are TRBV10-3 and TRBJ2-7, with 7 bases lining up with TRBD1. V lost 10 bases to trimming and J lost 5 bases; unmatched junction nucleotides: 11. Germline V gene sequence: CDR1 ENHRY, CDR2 SYGVKD. This CDR3 spans 13 amino acids. This CDR3 is CATQLDRDHEQYF. CDR3 in DNA: TGTGCCACACAGCTAGACAGGGACCACGAGCAGTACTTC.

This clonotype was observed many times. This chain links TRBV25-1 with TRBJ2-5; weak D call: TRBD2 (6 bases). V lost 3 bases, J lost 2 bases, and 16 bases lay in between. CDR3 length equals 16 residues. Germline V gene lookup returns CDR1 MGHDK and CDR2 SYGVNS. The CDR3, as DNA: TGTGCCAGCAGTGAGGGGGGTCAGGGCTTTCAAGAGACCCAGTACTTC. Translating it yields CASSEGGQGFQETQYF.

This clonotype was seen ten or more times. The germline gene is not matched at one end of the junction; a read error may be the cause. J is TRBJ2-7 and V is TRBV7-2; 12 bases line up with TRBD2. Per the germline V gene, CDR1 is SGHTA and CDR2 is FQGNSA. The CDR3 loop spans 15 amino acids. The CDR3 DNA reads as TGTGCCAGCAGCTTCCAACCCCGGACTAGCGGGACCCAGGTCTTC. This gives the protein CASSFQPRTSGTQVF.

This clonotype was recorded many times. V usage is TRBV15 and J usage is TRBJ1-5; 7 nucleotides align to TRBD1. Germline lookup yields CDR1 LNHNV and CDR2 YYDKDF (reference sequence). Trimming cost V 1 base and J 4 bases; bases outside gene matches: 1. This CDR3 spans 14 amino acids. CDR3: CATSRAGGNQPQHF. DNA for the CDR3: TGTGCCACCAGCAGAGCAGGGGGTAATCAGCCCCAGCATTTT. The full variable domain, in which reference TRBV15 and TRBJ1-5 provide the parts outside the CDR3, is DAMVIQNPRYQVTQFGKPVTLSCSQTLNHNVMYWYQQKSSQAPKLLFHYYDKDFNNEADTPDNFQSRRPNTSFCFLDIRSPGLGDTAMYLCATSRAGGNQPQHFGDGTRLSIL.

This clonotype appeared many times. The rearrangement uses TRBV6-1 and TRBJ2-5; 11 bases are shared with TRBD1. V gave up 6 bases and J gave up 4 bases; unmatched junction bases: 7. The CDR3 runs to 15 residues. The germline V gene has CDR1 MNHNS and CDR2 SASEGT. CDR3 loop: CASSRDRGLGETQYF. In DNA form, the CDR3 reads TGTGCCAGCAGCCGGGACAGGGGGTTAGGAGAGACCCAGTACTTC.

This clonotype has ten or more counts. The V call is TRBV7-6, the J call TRBJ2-5, with D perhaps TRBD2 (6 bases). Germline V gives CDR1 SGHVS, CDR2 FNYEAQ. The CDR3 covers 14 residues. Between the trimmed V and J ends, which lost 8 bases and 0 bases, there was a span of 13 bases. The DNA of the CDR3 is TGTGCCAGCGTCGCGGGACTCAACCAAGAGACCCAGTACTTC. Translated: CASVAGLNQETQYF.

This clonotype came up many times. The CDR3: CASSLARRVNIQYF. CDR3 coding DNA: TGTGCCAGCAGTTTAGCGCGGAGGGTTAACATTCAGTACTTC. The V gene is TRBV12-3 or TRBV12-4, the J gene TRBJ2-4; maybe TRBD2 (6 bases). The ends were cut back, 0 bases at V and 7 bases at J, with 10 bases in the middle. This CDR3 has 14 amino acids.

This clonotype occurred many times. The chain combines TRBV11-1 with TRBJ2-6, with 8 bases fitting TRBD1. V lost 2 bases to trimming and J lost 1 base; unmatched junction nucleotides: 7. The length of the CDR3 is 18 residues. The germline gives CDR1 SGHAT, CDR2 FQDESV (reference sequence). CDR3 nucleotides: TGTGCCAGCAGCTTAACCAGACAGGGGAGTTCTGGGGCCAACGTCCTGACTTTC. Protein: CASSLTRQGSSGANVLTF.